The 15 T cell receptor beta chains reported below all come from one sample, sequenced in a study of radiotherapy plus CTLA-4 blockade in lung cancer. Data came from immunoSEQ multiplex PCR; TCRdb stores just in-frame clones and leaves some out. The sample has around 110,000 clones; about 80% are singletons. The sample was peripheral blood, taken from a patient treated with radiotherapy plus ipilimumab. Receptors originate from a human donor with non-small cell lung cancer that progressed on radiotherapy plus ipilimumab. Some clones in this sample may be carry-over from other donors' samples.

The chain employs TRBV11-1 and TRBJ2-5; the D is unclear. The CDR3 is made up of 12 amino acids. V lost 0 bases to trimming and J lost 5 bases, with 4 bases between them. Germline V gene lookup returns CDR1 SGHAT and CDR2 FQDESV (reference sequence). This CDR3 is CASSLARETQYF. CDR3 sequence (DNA): TGTGCCAGCAGCTTAGCGAGGGAGACCCAGTACTTC.

The rearrangement joins TRBV5-4 to TRBJ2-4; D unclear. Trimming took 0 bases from V and 1 from J, leaving 8 bases between them. The CDR3 extends over 15 amino acids. Germline V lookup: CDR1 SGHNT, CDR2 YYREEE (reference sequence). In DNA, the CDR3 is TGTGCCAGCAGCTTGGGGTCCGGGGCCAAAAACATTCAGTACTTC. Translation gives CASSLGSGAKNIQYF.

The chain joins TRBV2 to TRBJ1-6, with D perhaps matching TRBD1 (6 bases). Trimming stripped 5 bases from V and 6 bases from J, with 8 bases between. The CDR3 sequence is 13 residues long. From germline, CDR1 is SNHLY and CDR2 FYNNEI. In nucleotides, the CDR3 is TGTGCCAGCAGTAGACAGGCTAATTCACCCCTCCACTTT. Residues: CASSRQANSPLHF.

This clone was observed a single time. This CDR3 reads CASSYYAAGAFYEQYF. The DNA for the CDR3 is TGTGCCAGCAGTTACTATGCCGCGGGGGCATTCTACGAGCAGTACTTC. The gene calls are TRBV6-6 and TRBJ2-7, with a possible D match to TRBD2 (7 bases). V lost 1 base, J lost 3 bases, and 16 bases lay in between. This CDR3 spans 16 amino acids. The germline gives CDR1 MNHNY, CDR2 SVGAGI (reference sequence).

This chain uses TRBV7-3 with TRBJ1-1, with 7 bases aligning to TRBD1. This CDR3 contains 13 residues. Germline assignment: CDR1 SGHTA and CDR2 FQGTGA. V was pared by 3 bases and J by 3 bases, with 1 base of the junction left unmatched. The CDR3 nucleotides read TGTGCCAGCAGCTTGGGACAGTACACTGAAGCTTTCTTT. It codes for CASSLGQYTEAFF.

This chain connects TRBV4-3 to TRBJ2-3; 7 positions agree with TRBD1. This CDR3 contains 17 residues. Germline V gene lookup returns CDR1 LGHNA and CDR2 YSLEER. The J segment lost 4 bases and the V segment lost 0 bases, leaving 10 bases of the junction unmatched. The CDR3 region is CASSQDLLRGQADTQYF. CDR3 DNA sequence: TGCGCCAGCAGCCAAGATCTCCTGAGGGGGCAAGCAGATACGCAGTATTTT.

This clone was seen a single time. This chain uses TRBV20-1 with TRBJ1-2, with D possibly matching TRBD1 (6 bases). V shed 1 base and J shed 8 bases, with 8 bases lying between them. This CDR3 spans 11 amino acids. Germline lookup yields CDR1 DFQATT and CDR2 SNEGSKA (reference sequence). The CDR3 bases are TGCAGTGCTAGAGCCAGGGGAGGCTACACCTTC. Its translation: CSARARGGYTF.

A single count supports this clone. The chain carries TRBV10-3 and TRBJ2-7, with D tentatively TRBD1 (5 bases). V shed 2 bases and J shed 3 bases, with 11 bases lying between them. Germline CDR1 is ENHRY and CDR2 is SYGVKD. This CDR3 is built from 14 residues. The CDR3 loop reads CAISESSQDYEQYF. DNA of the CDR3: TGTGCCATCAGTGAGAGTTCACAGGACTACGAGCAGTACTTC.

The V call is TRBV4-3, the J call TRBJ2-3; the D gene is possibly TRBD1 (6 bases). The CDR3 extends over 13 amino acids. The germline V and J ends were trimmed by 1 base and 4 bases, with 6 bases remaining between them. The germline gives CDR1 LGHNA, CDR2 YSLEER. CDR3 coding DNA: TGCGCCAGCAGCCAAGGACAGGCAGATACGCAGTATTTT. Its protein is CASSQGQADTQYF.

V gene TRBV25-1 combines with J gene TRBJ1-2, with D perhaps TRBD1 (5 bases). The CDR3 is 13 residues long. Trimming took 5 bases from V and 6 from J, leaving 13 bases between them. Germline-derived CDR1 and CDR2 are MGHDK and SYGVNS. This CDR3 reads CASSRQGVDGYTF. The CDR3 DNA follows: TGTGCCAGCAGTAGGCAGGGCGTTGATGGCTACACCTTC.

Concerning this clone: Other DNA sequences in this specimen translate into the identical CDR3. The V and J genes are TRBV5-6 and TRBJ2-7; either TRBD1 or TRBD2 may supply D (7 bases each). V lost 4 bases and J lost 6, with 20 bases in between. This CDR3 spans 15 amino acids. Germline-derived CDR1 and CDR2 are SGHDT and YYEEEE. The CDR3 sequence is CASSAPGGEGLEQYF. The CDR3 DNA follows: TGTGCCAGCAGCGCTCCAGGGGGGGAGGGCCTCGAGCAGTACTTC.

The gene calls are TRBV7-8 and TRBJ2-1, with D perhaps TRBD2 (7 bases). Germline CDR1 and CDR2: SGHVS and FQNEAQ. Deletions cut 6 bases from V and 6 bases from J, with 21 bases between. The CDR3 is made up of 16 amino acids. The DNA of the CDR3 is TGTGCCAGCAGACCCGCTCTATCGCGGGGGCCCAATGAGCAGTTCTTC. Protein: CASRPALSRGPNEQFF.

This clone turned up a few times. The chain is built from TRBV5-1 and TRBJ2-7; no definite D call. The length of the CDR3 is 15 residues. With 0 bases removed from V and 6 bases from J, the gap between germline ends came to 16 bases. The germline V gene has CDR1 SGHRS and CDR2 YFSETQ. CDR3 DNA: TGCGCCAGCAGCTTGGAAGCCGGGCTAGAATCCGAGCAGTACTTC. This gives the protein CASSLEAGLESEQYF.

V is TRBV30 and J is TRBJ2-2, with a possible D match to TRBD1 (6 bases). With 2 bases removed from V and 1 base from J, the gap between germline ends came to 11 bases. CDR3 length: 15 residues. From germline, CDR1 is GTSNPN and CDR2 SVGIG (reference sequence). In DNA form, the CDR3 reads TGTGCCTGGAGTCCAGGGGCGAAGAACACCGGGGAGCTGTTTTTT. It encodes CAWSPGAKNTGELFF.

The rearrangement links TRBV5-1 to TRBJ2-1; D remains unclear. This CDR3 region has 13 residues. V lost 0 bases and J 8 bases, leaving 9 bases between the germline ends. Per germline, CDR1 SGHRS and CDR2 YFSETQ. The CDR3 DNA sequence: TGCGCCAGCAGCTTGGATCCCTCCGATGAGCAGTTCTTC. This sequence encodes CASSLDPSDEQFF. Full variable domain (outside the CDR3, taken from reference TRBV5-1 and TRBJ2-1): KAGVTQTPRYLIKTRGQQVTLSCSPISGHRSVSWYQQTPGQGLQFLFEYFSETQRNKGNFPGRFSGRQFSNSRSEMNVSTLELGDSALYLCASSLDPSDEQFFGPGTRLTVL.